This T cell receptor (beta chain) was identified in a study of shared clonotypes between healthy human individuals (dated by TCRdb to 2018 to 2021). Background on the whole study: The cohort included three men and two women between 18 and 49 years of age. For each donor, CD4 naive and CD4 memory were each run on three plates, CD8 naive on two plates, and CD8 memory on one plate. To increase sequencing depth and limit assay-specific biases, TCR repertoire library preparation and sequencing were carried out by different laboratories using diverse techniques. Between about 0.94 and 8.9 billion PBMCs per donor were obtained by leukapheresis. To estimate repertoire size and how much clonotype sharing occurs between individuals, the study deeply sequenced the blood TCR repertoires of several healthy adults. What the authors observed across the whole study: Larger estimated clonotype richness was generally found for naive subsets than for memory subsets. Based on pairwise subsampling, the degree of clonotype sharing among donors was expected to be affected by sequencing depth. Because the study included only a small number of donors, the genetic and exposure-history diversity represented was limited. When several donors were compared, the shared fraction of clonotypes was roughly 5% for naive CD4, around 3.5% for naive CD8, 2% to 2.5% for memory CD4, and less than 0.45% for memory CD8. Even with the large sequencing depth, rarefaction of the sorted-subset datasets indicated that sequencing was incomplete. Only blood was sampled, and tissue TCR repertoires likely differ from those in blood. Compared with non-shared clonotypes, the clonotypes found in all four sorted-subset donors had higher generation probabilities.

The CDR3, cysteine through phenylalanine, is 15 amino acids long. The kept DNA is CDR3 alone, 45 bases in frame from the first base. The germline V gene provides CDR1 SNHLY and CDR2 FYNNEI. V and J lose 2 bases and 5 bases, and a span of 14 bases separates them. Using the deep immunoSEQ assay, TCR CDR3 regions were amplified from genomic DNA by multiplex PCR. Genomic DNA extracted from each cell subset was distributed evenly over all wells of several immunoSEQ 96-well plates, and each plate served as one replicate. For sorted subsets, each replicate PCR was loaded with about 200 ng genomic DNA, equivalent to some 27,000 T cell genomes. The purified libraries were quantified using a Qubit 3.0 fluorometer, sized with a Bioanalyzer 2100, and then quantified again using the KAPA Library Quantification kit. Every immunoSEQ 96-well plate was sequenced on a dedicated single-read 150-cycle Illumina NextSeq 550 flow cell. On the authors' methods: The immunoSEQ output contained only junctional sequences without quality scores, so filtering could not match that applied to full-length reads. Sequences were annotated with PyIR, a Python wrapper for IgBLAST v1.9, using IMGT germline references to assign V/J genes and CDR3. Reads were filtered out if the reads had weak V/J assignments (E-value above 1e-6), no CDR3, stop codons, out-of-frame junctions, or ambiguous translated residues. V3J clonotypes were defined by identical inferred V gene, J gene, and CDR3 amino acid sequence. The percentage overlap between two repertoires was calculated by dividing the number of shared unique clonotypes by the size of the smaller repertoire. Repertoire richness was assessed with RTK rarefaction, the Chao1 estimator, and Recon v2.1 estimates of unobserved clonotypes. Generation probabilities for all TCRbeta clonotypes obtained by the gDNA method from a handful of donors were computed using OLGA. TCRdb took this table from immuneACCESS and kept in-frame rearrangements with V and J called. Such tables lack part of the clones; where checked against another copy, unresolved V genes explain under half of the gap, and the rest is unexplained. V and J calls and clone size are as listed in that table; D and trimming were resolved from the DNA. The sample table contains around 1.9 million clones; only one count was recorded for approximately 94% of them. Jointly, the top ten make up 1.5% to 2% of the sample.

To note about this clone: The antigen it binds to is not known. No quality values exist for individual bases; no much larger clone is one base distant.

CD8 naive samples were obtained by positive selection for CCR7 among CD45RO-negative cells, yielding a CD45RA+CCR7+ population from which TemRA cells were excluded. Healthy HIV-negative adults with no recently reported acute infections or vaccinations were included as donors. All donors were Caucasian adults living in Nashville, Tennessee, USA. Blood was collected by leukapheresis, and PBMCs were isolated by Ficoll-Histopaque density gradient centrifugation and then cryopreserved in liquid nitrogen vapor phase. Purity and quantity of every magnetically sorted T cell population were checked by analytical flow cytometry. From each sorted fraction, genomic DNA was isolated and quantified by UV absorbance on a Nanodrop 2000c.

This receptor chain uses TRBV2 and TRBJ2-3; no D gene can be assigned with confidence. Sequencing was done on a sample of naive CD8+ T cells from PBMCs. This sample's cell subset or site label indicates: CD45RA+CCR7+. This receptor was taken from a man between 18 and 35 years old in good health. Some clones in this sample may be carry-over from other donors' samples. The CDR3 protein is CASSERLGSEDTQYF. The nucleotide sequence reads TGTGCCAGCAGTGAAAGGCTGGGGTCAGAAGATACGCAGTATTTT.